This T cell receptor beta chain was documented in a study of cytomegalovirus exposure and HLA in healthy donors. Study-level points and caveats: The authors enumerated 180 or so TCR beta chains as linked to cytomegalovirus. Excluded were some V segments that proved indistinguishable, including TRBV6-2 and TRBV6-3.

V dropped 1 base and J dropped 1 base, with 10 bases sitting between them. Germline assignment: CDR1 LGHNA and CDR2 YNFKEQ. CDR3 length equals 16 residues. A note on this clone: The antigen remains unidentified.

These donors, healthy bone marrow donors, were studied. Vbeta (60) and Jbeta (13) primers were used in the PCR. Here immunoSEQ multiplex PCR was the method, and the copy in TCRdb shows in-frame clones only, minus some. The sample lists about 43,000 clones, roughly half occurring once. The receptor's source is a man between 60 and 70 years old in good health and CMV-seronegative. Sequencing was done on a sample of PBMCs. The chain is built from TRBV4-2 and TRBJ2-2, with D possibly TRBD2 on 6 matching bases. This CDR3 reads CASSQALARNTGELFF. CDR3 nucleotides: TGTGCCAGCAGCCAAGCGCTAGCGCGGAACACCGGGGAGCTGTTTTTT.